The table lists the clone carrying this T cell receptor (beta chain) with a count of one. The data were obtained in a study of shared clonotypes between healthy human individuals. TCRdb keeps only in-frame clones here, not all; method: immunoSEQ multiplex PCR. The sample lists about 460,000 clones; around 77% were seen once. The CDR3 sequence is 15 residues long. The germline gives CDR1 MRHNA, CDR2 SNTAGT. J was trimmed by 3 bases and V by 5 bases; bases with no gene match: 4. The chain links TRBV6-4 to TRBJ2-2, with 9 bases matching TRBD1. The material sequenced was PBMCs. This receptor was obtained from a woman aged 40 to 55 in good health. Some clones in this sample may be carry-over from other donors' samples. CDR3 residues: CASSQQGADTGELFF. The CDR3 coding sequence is TGTGCCAGCAGTCAACAGGGGGCTGACACCGGGGAGCTGTTTTTT.